The T cell receptor beta chain described here comes from a study of shared clonotypes between healthy human individuals (TCRdb year 2020). For context, the study as a whole: The cohort comprised two women and a few men aged 18 to 49 years. The study deeply sequenced blood TCR repertoires of roughly five healthy adults to estimate repertoire size and the extent of clonotype sharing between individuals. Different laboratories and diverse techniques were used to prepare libraries and sequence TCR repertoires, to increase sequencing depth and limit assay-specific biases. Per donor, three plates each were used for CD4 naive and CD4 memory, two for CD8 naive, and one for CD8 memory. Between about 0.8 and 9 billion PBMCs per donor were obtained by leukapheresis.

Cut back by 2 bases and 10 bases, the V and J ends lie 6 bases apart. Reading the germline V gene gives CDR1 ENHRY and CDR2 SYGVKD. Its CDR3 holds 12 amino acids, cysteine through phenylalanine. The sequence is cut down to CDR3 DNA, 36 bases in frame from base 1. The study at large found these results: Clonotypes shared by all four sorted-subset donors showed higher generation probabilities than non-shared clonotypes. Sharing across four donors was observed for roughly 5% of naive CD4, around 3.5% of naive CD8, about 2.3% of memory CD4, and about 0.4% of memory CD8 clonotypes. Sampling was restricted to blood, and TCR repertoires in tissues likely differ from the TCR repertoires found in blood. Because the study included only a small number of donors, the genetic and exposure-history diversity represented was limited. Incomplete sequencing was indicated by rarefaction of sorted-subset datasets, despite the large sequencing depth. Estimated clonotype richness was generally larger for naive than for memory subsets. Pairwise subsampling indicated that sequencing depth was expected to affect the degree of clonotype sharing among donors.

Using the deep immunoSEQ assay, TCR CDR3 regions were amplified from genomic DNA by multiplex PCR. Extracted genomic DNA from each cell subset was spread evenly across all wells of several immunoSEQ 96-well plates, with each plate serving as a replicate. For sorted subsets, roughly 190 ng of genomic DNA, equivalent to around 30,000 T cell genomes, went into each replicate PCR. The purified libraries were quantified using a Qubit 3.0 fluorometer, sized with a Bioanalyzer 2100, and then quantified again using the KAPA Library Quantification kit. A separate single-read 150-cycle Illumina NextSeq 550 flow cell was used to sequence each immunoSEQ 96-well plate. On the study's bioinformatics: The immunoSEQ output contained only junctional sequences without quality scores, so filtering could not match that applied to full-length reads. To assign V/J genes and CDR3, sequences were annotated using PyIR, a Python wrapper for IgBLAST v1.9, with IMGT germline references. Reads were filtered out if the reads had weak V/J assignments (E-value above 1e-6), no CDR3, stop codons, out-of-frame junctions, or ambiguous translated residues. V3J clonotypes were defined by identical inferred V gene, J gene, and CDR3 amino acid sequence. The percentage overlap between two repertoires was calculated by dividing the number of shared unique clonotypes by the size of the smaller repertoire. Three approaches were used to assess repertoire richness: RTK rarefaction, the Chao1 estimator, and Recon v2.1 estimates of unobserved clonotypes. OLGA was used to compute generation probabilities for all TCRbeta clonotypes that the gDNA method yielded from several donors. TCRdb carries this immuneACCESS record with in-frame sequences only. Its versions omit some clonotypes, under half of them owing to an unresolved V gene in the studies checked, with the rest unexplained. V, J and clone size were drawn from that table, and D and trimming were deduced from the DNA. The sample yields roughly 2.5 million clones; around nine tenths were counted once. Under 0.15% of the sample is in the top ten clones.

A note on this clone: Its antigen has not been determined. Base qualities are not recorded, but no much larger clone differs from it by a single base.

The donors were healthy, HIV-negative adults with no recently reported acute infections or vaccinations. Every donor was a Caucasian adult residing in Nashville, Tennessee, USA. CD4+ T cells were enriched by magnetic negative selection, after which naive cells were positively selected on CD45RA and the negative fraction was taken as the memory subset. Blood was obtained by leukapheresis, after which PBMCs were separated by Ficoll-Histopaque density gradient centrifugation and cryopreserved in liquid nitrogen vapor phase. Analytical flow cytometry was used to check the purity and quantity of every magnetically sorted T cell population. Each sorted fraction had its genomic DNA isolated and then quantified by UV absorbance on a Nanodrop 2000c.

The specimen sequenced was naive CD4+ T cells sorted from blood. Read against the paper, the sample's cell subset or site label means: CD45RA+ positively selected. The TCR sequence derives from a man between 18 and 35 years old in good health. The V and J segments used are TRBV10-3 and TRBJ1-6; a confident D gene designation cannot be given. Here is the DNA: TGTGCCATCAGTGAGGTGGAGTCACCCCTCCACTTT. Translated, it reads CAISEVESPLHF.